Presented here are 9 T cell receptor beta chains from one specimen sequenced in a study of cytomegalovirus exposure and HLA in healthy donors. This PCR relied on a set of 60 Vbeta primers and 13 Jbeta primers. Here immunoSEQ multiplex PCR was the method, and the copy in TCRdb shows in-frame clones only, minus some. This sample's clone table lists roughly 46,000 clones. The sample consisted of PBMCs. The receptors were gathered from a woman in her forties in good health and CMV-seronegative.

CDR3 amino acids: CATKGGTVKAFF. The CDR3 DNA follows: TGTGCCACCAAAGGTGGGACAGTCAAAGCTTTCTTT. The V and J genes are TRBV6-6 and TRBJ1-1; TRBD1 matches at 7 bases. V dropped 10 bases and J dropped 9; count of bases not matched to a gene: 11. The CDR3 loop spans 12 amino acids. Germline loops: CDR1 MNHNY, CDR2 SVGAGI (reference sequence).

The CDR3 spells CASSRRERGSYNEQFF. In DNA form, the CDR3 reads TGTGCCAGCAGCCGCCGTGAAAGGGGGTCCTACAATGAGCAGTTCTTC. The V gene is TRBV5-4, the J gene TRBJ2-1; D is perhaps TRBD1 (6 bases). The CDR3 spans 16 residues. Germline CDR1 SGHNT, CDR2 YYREEE (reference sequence). Trimming stripped 4 bases from V and 1 base from J, with 15 bases between.

The chain employs TRBV27 and TRBJ2-7, with D maybe TRBD2 (5 bases). Trimming removed 4 bases from V and 0 bases from J, with 13 bases in between. Germline lookup yields CDR1 MNHEY and CDR2 SMNVEV (reference sequence). The CDR3 is made up of 15 amino acids. CDR3 in DNA: TGTGCCAGCAGTTCCCCCGGGAAAGCCTCCTACGAGCAGTACTTC. Translated: CASSSPGKASYEQYF.

V gene TRBV30 combines with J gene TRBJ1-1; 9 bases align to TRBD1. The CDR3 covers 16 residues. The trim removed 1 base at V and 1 base at J, leaving 7 bases unmatched. Germline V gene data show CDR1 as GTSNPN and CDR2 as SVGIG (reference sequence). The CDR3 nucleotides are TGTGCCTGGAGTGCCTCATGGACAGGGGAGAACACTGAAGCTTTCTTT. This encodes CAWSASWTGENTEAFF.

V is TRBV9 and J is TRBJ1-2, with D perhaps matching TRBD1 (5 bases). The CDR3 sequence is 14 residues long. Germline V lookup: CDR1 SGDLS, CDR2 YYNGEE. The ends were cut back, 0 bases at V and 4 bases at J, with 10 bases in the middle. CDR3 region: CASSVGGEGYGYTF. Here the CDR3 DNA reads TGTGCCAGCAGCGTAGGAGGGGAGGGCTATGGCTACACCTTC.

The V and J genes are TRBV5-1 and TRBJ2-5; 7 nucleotides agree with TRBD2. The CDR3 is 15 residues long. Trimming removed 1 base from V and 2 bases from J; junction bases left unmatched: 5. Germline V lookup: CDR1 SGHRS, CDR2 YFSETQ. The CDR3 loop is CASSLFRGGQETQYF. The CDR3 DNA follows: TGCGCCAGCAGCTTGTTTCGGGGAGGGCAAGAGACCCAGTACTTC. The full variable domain, its missing parts supplied by reference TRBV5-1 and TRBJ2-5, is KAGVTQTPRYLIKTRGQQVTLSCSPISGHRSVSWYQQTPGQGLQFLFEYFSETQRNKGNFPGRFSGRQFSNSRSEMNVSTLELGDSALYLCASSLFRGGQETQYFGPGTRLLVL.

This chain connects TRBV4-1 to TRBJ1-2; 11 positions agree with TRBD1. CDR3 length: 16 amino acids. Germline CDR1 MGHRA, CDR2 YSYEKL. J lost 7 bases, V lost 3 bases, and 10 bases had no gene match. Written as DNA, the CDR3 is TGCGCCAGCAGCCAGCGGACAGGGGGCGAGCTTTTTGGCTACACCTTC. It yields the protein CASSQRTGGELFGYTF.

The J gene is TRBJ1-2, the V gene TRBV25-1; TRBD1 aligns across 12 bases. CDR3 length: 13 residues. CDR1 MGHDK and CDR2 SYGVNS come from the germline V gene. The ends lost 4 bases at V and 8 bases at J; junction bases unmatched: 2. The CDR3 DNA sequence: TGTGCCAGCAGTGGGGACAGGGGGCTAGGCTACACCTTC. Encoded protein: CASSGDRGLGYTF.

Of note for this clone: The junction departs from the called germline gene at one end, perhaps through a read error. The V call is TRBV5-1, the J call TRBJ1-1; perhaps TRBD1 as D (6 bases). CDR3 size: 15 residues. Germline CDR1 and CDR2: SGHRS and YFSETQ. The CDR3 protein is CASSLGGGANTEDFF. Written as DNA, the CDR3 is TGCGCCAGCAGCTTGGGGGGGGGCGCAAACACTGAAGATTTCTTT.